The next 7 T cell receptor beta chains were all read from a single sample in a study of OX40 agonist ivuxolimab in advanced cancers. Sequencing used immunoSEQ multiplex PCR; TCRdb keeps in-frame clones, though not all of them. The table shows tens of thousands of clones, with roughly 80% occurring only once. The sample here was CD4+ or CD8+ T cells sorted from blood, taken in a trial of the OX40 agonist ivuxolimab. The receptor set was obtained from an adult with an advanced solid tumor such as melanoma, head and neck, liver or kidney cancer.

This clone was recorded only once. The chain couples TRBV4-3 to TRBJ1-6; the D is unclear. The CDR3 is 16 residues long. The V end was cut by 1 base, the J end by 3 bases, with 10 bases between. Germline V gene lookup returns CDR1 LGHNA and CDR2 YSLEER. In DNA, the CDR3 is TGCGCCAGCAGCCAAGGAAGGCTGCTCTATAATTCACCCCTCCACTTT. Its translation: CASSQGRLLYNSPLHF.

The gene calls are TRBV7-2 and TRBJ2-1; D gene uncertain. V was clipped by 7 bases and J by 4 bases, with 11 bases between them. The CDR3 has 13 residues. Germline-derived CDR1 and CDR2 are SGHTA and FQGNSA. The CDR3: CASTQGTYNEQFF. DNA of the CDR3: TGTGCCAGCACCCAAGGTACTTACAATGAGCAGTTCTTC.

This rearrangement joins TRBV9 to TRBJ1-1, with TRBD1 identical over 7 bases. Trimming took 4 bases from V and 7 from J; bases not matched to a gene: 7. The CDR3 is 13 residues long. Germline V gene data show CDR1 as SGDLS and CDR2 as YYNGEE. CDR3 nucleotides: TGTGCCAGCAGCAGTAACAGGGGTAGTGAAGCTTTCTTT. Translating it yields CASSSNRGSEAFF. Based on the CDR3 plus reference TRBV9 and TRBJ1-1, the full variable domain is DSGVTQTPKHLITATGQRVTLRCSPRSGDLSVYWYQQSLDQGLQFLIQYYNGEERAKGNILERFSAQQFPDLHSELNLSSLELGDSALYFCASSSNRGSEAFFGQGTRLTVV.

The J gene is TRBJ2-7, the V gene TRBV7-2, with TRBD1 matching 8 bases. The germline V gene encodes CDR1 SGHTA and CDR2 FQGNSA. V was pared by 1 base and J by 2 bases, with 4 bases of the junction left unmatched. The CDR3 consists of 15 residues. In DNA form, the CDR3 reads TGTGCCAGCAGCTTAGACTGGACAGGGACCTACGAGCAGTACTTC. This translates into CASSLDWTGTYEQYF. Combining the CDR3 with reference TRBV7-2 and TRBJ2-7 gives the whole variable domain GAGVSQSPSNKVTEKGKDVELRCDPISGHTALYWYRQSLGQGLEFLIYFQGNSAPDKSGLPSDRFSAERTGGSVSTLTIQRTQQEDSAVYLCASSLDWTGTYEQYFGPGTRLTVT.

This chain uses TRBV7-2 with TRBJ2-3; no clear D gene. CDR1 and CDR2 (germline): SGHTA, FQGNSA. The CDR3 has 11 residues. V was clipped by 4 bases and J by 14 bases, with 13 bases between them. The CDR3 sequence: CASSSIGRPYF. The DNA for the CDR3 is TGTGCCAGCAGCTCCATTGGCCGTCCGTATTTT.

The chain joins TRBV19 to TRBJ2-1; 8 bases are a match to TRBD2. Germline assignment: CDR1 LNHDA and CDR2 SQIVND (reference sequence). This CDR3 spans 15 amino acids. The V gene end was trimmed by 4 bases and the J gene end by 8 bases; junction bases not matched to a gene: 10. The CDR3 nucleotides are TGTGCCAGTAGTACAAACGGGGGGGCCGACTATGAGCAGTTCTTC. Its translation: CASSTNGGADYEQFF.

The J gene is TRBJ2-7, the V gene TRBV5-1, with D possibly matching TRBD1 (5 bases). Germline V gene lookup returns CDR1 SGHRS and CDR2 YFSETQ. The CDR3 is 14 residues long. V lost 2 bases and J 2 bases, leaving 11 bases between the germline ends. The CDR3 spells CASSLTGPPYEQYF. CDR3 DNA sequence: TGCGCCAGCAGCTTAACAGGCCCCCCCTACGAGCAGTACTTC.